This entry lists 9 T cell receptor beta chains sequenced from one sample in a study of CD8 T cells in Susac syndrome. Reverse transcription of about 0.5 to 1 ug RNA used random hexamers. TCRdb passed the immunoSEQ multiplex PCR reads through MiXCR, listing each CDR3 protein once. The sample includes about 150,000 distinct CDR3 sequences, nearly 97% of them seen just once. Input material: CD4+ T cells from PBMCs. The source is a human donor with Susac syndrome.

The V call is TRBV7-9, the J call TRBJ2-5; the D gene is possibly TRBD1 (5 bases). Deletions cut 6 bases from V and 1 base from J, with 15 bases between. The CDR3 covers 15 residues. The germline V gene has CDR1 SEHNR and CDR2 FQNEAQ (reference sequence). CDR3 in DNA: TGTGCCAGCAGTCGCGATAGGGGTCTCCAAGAGACCCAGTACTTC. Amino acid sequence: CASSRDRGLQETQYF.

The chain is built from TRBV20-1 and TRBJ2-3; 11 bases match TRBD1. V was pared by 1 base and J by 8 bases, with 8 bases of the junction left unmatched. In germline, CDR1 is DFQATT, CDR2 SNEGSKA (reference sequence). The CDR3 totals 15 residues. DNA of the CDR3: TGCAGTGCTAGAGTAACCGGACAGGGGGCATCTACGCAGTATTTT. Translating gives CSARVTGQGASTQYF.

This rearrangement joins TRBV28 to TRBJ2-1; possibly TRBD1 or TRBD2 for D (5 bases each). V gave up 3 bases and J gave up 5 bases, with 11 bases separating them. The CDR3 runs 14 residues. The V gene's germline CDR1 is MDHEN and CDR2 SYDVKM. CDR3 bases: TGTGCCAGCAGTTTTACGGGGCCCGACAATGAGCAGTTCTTC. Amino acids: CASSFTGPDNEQFF.

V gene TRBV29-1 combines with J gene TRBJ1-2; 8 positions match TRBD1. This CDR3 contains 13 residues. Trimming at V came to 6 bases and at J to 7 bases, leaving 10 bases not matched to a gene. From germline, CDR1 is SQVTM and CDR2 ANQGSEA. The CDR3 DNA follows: TGCAGCGTGGCCCCGCAGGGGGCGTTTGGCTACACCTTC. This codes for CSVAPQGAFGYTF.

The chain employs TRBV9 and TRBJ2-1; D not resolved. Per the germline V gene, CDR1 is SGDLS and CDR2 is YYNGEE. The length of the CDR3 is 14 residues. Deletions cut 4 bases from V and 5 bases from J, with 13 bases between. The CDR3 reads CASSLRTNNNEQFF. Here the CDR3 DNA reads TGTGCCAGCAGCTTACGGACCAACAACAATGAGCAGTTCTTC.

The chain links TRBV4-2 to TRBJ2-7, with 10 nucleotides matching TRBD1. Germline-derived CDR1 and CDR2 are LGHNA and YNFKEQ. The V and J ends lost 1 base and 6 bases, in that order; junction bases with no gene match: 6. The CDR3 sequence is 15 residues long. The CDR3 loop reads CASSQGRDRGSEQYF. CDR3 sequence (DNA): TGTGCCAGCAGCCAAGGCCGGGACAGGGGCTCCGAGCAGTACTTC.

CDR3 sequence reads: CASSQSGGAGYTF. The DNA for the CDR3 is TGTGCCAGCAGCCAATCAGGGGGCGCTGGCTACACCTTC. The chain links TRBV3-1 to TRBJ1-2; 8 bases match TRBD1. Losses at the gene ends were 2 bases for V and 7 bases for J; bases not matched to a gene: 3. Germline CDR1 and CDR2: LGHDT and YNNKEL (reference sequence). The CDR3 covers 13 residues.

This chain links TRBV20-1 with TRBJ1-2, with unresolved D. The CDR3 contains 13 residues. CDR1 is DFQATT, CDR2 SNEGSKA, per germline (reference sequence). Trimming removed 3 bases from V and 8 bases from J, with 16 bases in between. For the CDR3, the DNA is TGCAGTGCTAGTGAGGGTACCGTATGGGGCTACACCTTC. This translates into CSASEGTVWGYTF.

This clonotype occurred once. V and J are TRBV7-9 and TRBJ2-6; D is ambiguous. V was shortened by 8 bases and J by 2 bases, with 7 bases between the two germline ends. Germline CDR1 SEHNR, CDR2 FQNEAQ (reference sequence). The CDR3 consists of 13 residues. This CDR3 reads CASPRPGANVLTF. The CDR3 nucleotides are TGTGCCAGCCCCCGGCCTGGGGCCAACGTCCTGACTTTC.